This T cell receptor beta chain appears in the sequencing data of a study of T cell responses to AZD1222 COVID-19 vaccine. The study's findings and limits: Baseline antibody screening turned up just a handful of seropositive AZD1222 recipients. Nearly half of spike-specific TCRs reportedly target variant regions that are unmutated in the B.1.351 and B.1.1.7 variants.

Here immunoSEQ multiplex PCR was the method, and the copy in TCRdb shows in-frame clones only, minus some. Among tens of thousands of clones, about 90% were seen once, and the ten largest hold around 10%. V lost 4 bases, J lost 4 bases, and 13 bases lay in between. Germline CDR1 reads GTSNPN; CDR2 reads SVGIG (reference sequence). The CDR3 contains 13 residues. Details on this clone: Antigen unknown.

The sample here was peripheral blood, taken 28 days after the second AZD1222 dose. The V gene is TRBV30, the J gene TRBJ1-2; D is unresolved. The receptor comes from an adult who received the AZD1222 COVID-19 vaccine. The DNA for the CDR3 is TGTGCCTGGACCAGGCCCGGGAGCTATGGCTACACCTTC. This sequence encodes CAWTRPGSYGYTF.